One and the same sample provided the 30 T cell receptor beta chains below, sequenced in a study of cytomegalovirus exposure and HLA in healthy donors. Both 60 Vbeta primers and 13 Jbeta primers went into the PCR. Profiled with immunoSEQ multiplex PCR; TCRdb holds only in-frame clones, not every one. This repertoire shows some 150,000 clones, 70% to 85% found once; its top ten account for roughly 3.4%. Sequenced sample: PBMCs. These receptors were obtained from a male donor in good health and CMV-seronegative.

The rearrangement joins TRBV18 to TRBJ1-2; D possibly corresponds to TRBD1 (5 bases). The V and J ends lost 0 bases and 0 bases respectively, with 14 bases between them. The germline V gene has CDR1 KGHSH and CDR2 LQKENI. The CDR3 loop spans 17 amino acids. This CDR3 is CASSPPGLPPTNYGYTF. CDR3 DNA sequence: TGTGCCAGCTCACCACCGGGGCTCCCGCCCACTAACTATGGCTACACCTTC.

The rearrangement joins TRBV6-1 to TRBJ2-5; D ambiguous. CDR1 is MNHNS, CDR2 SASEGT, per germline. Trimming cost V 5 bases and J 4 bases, with 5 bases left between them. The CDR3 loop spans 11 amino acids. CDR3 coding DNA: TGTGCCAGCAGTTCGGGAGAGACCCAGTACTTC. Translating it yields CASSSGETQYF.

The CDR3 spells CASSIDSAGEQYF. The DNA of the CDR3 is TGTGCCAGTAGTATAGATTCGGCGGGCGAGCAGTACTTC. This chain uses TRBV19 with TRBJ2-7; a weak D match, TRBD2 (5 bases). In germline, CDR1 is LNHDA, CDR2 SQIVND (reference sequence). The CDR3 has 13 residues. V was trimmed by 0 bases and J by 6 bases, leaving 9 bases between them.

The V and J genes are TRBV7-8 and TRBJ2-7; D call uncertain. In germline, CDR1 is SGHVS, CDR2 FQNEAQ. Trimming took 0 bases from V and 1 from J, leaving 4 bases between them. There are 13 residues in the CDR3. The CDR3 here is CASSLASSYEQYF. CDR3 DNA: TGTGCCAGCAGCTTAGCCAGTTCCTACGAGCAGTACTTC.

The V call is TRBV9, the J call TRBJ2-1, with 9 positions matching TRBD2. The V and J ends lost 3 bases and 1 base, in that order; junction bases with no gene match: 2. In germline, CDR1 is SGDLS, CDR2 YYNGEE. CDR3 length: 15 amino acids. In nucleotides, the CDR3 is TGTGCCAGCAGCGCAAGCGGGAGGTCCTACAATGAGCAGTTCTTC. Amino acids: CASSASGRSYNEQFF.

About this clone: Germline and junction disagree at one end, which may indicate a read error. This rearrangement joins TRBV2 to TRBJ2-2; 9 bases map to TRBD2. Germline values: CDR1 SNHLY, CDR2 FYNNEI. The CDR3 covers 18 residues. This chain's CDR3 is CASGLGAGGLRGTGEPFF. CDR3 bases: TGTGCCAGCGGCTTGGGGGCGGGGGGGCTCCGTGGCACCGGGGAGCCGTTTTTT. Variable domain in full (rest from reference TRBV2 and TRBJ2-2): EPEVTQTPSHQVTQMGQEVILRCVPISNHLYFYWYRQILGQKVEFLVSFYNNEISEKSEIFDDQFSVERPDGSNFTLKIRSTKLEDSAMYFCASGLGAGGLRGTGEPFFGEGSRLTVL.

The J gene is TRBJ1-3, the V gene TRBV18; D not certain. The germline V gene has CDR1 KGHSH and CDR2 LQKENI. The CDR3 spans 15 residues. V dropped 3 bases and J dropped 0 bases, with 9 bases sitting between them. CDR3 sequence: CASSPAGYSGNTIYF. In DNA, the CDR3 is TGTGCCAGCTCACCGGCGGGTTACTCTGGAAACACCATATATTTT.

The sample holds a few counts of this clone. This chain joins TRBV7-9 and TRBJ2-2; perhaps TRBD1 as D (5 bases). This CDR3 has 16 residues. V was pared by 4 bases and J by 4 bases, with 16 bases between. Germline CDR1 reads SEHNR; CDR2 reads FQNEAQ (reference sequence). The CDR3 nucleotides are TGTGCCAGCAGCTACCTTAAGGACAAGAGCACCGGGGAGCTGTTTTTT. Translated: CASSYLKDKSTGELFF.

The chain couples TRBV29-1 to TRBJ1-1; TRBD1 aligns across 7 bases. The ends lost 3 bases at V and 0 bases at J; junction bases unmatched: 4. This CDR3 has 14 residues. The germline V gene encodes CDR1 SQVTM and CDR2 ANQGSEA. Here the CDR3 DNA reads TGCAGCGTTGAGGACAGGAGTATGAACACTGAAGCTTTCTTT. It is translated as CSVEDRSMNTEAFF.

The chain uses TRBV9 and TRBJ2-2, with TRBD1 matching over 8 bases. CDR1 and CDR2 (germline): SGDLS, YYNGEE. The CDR3 length is 13 residues. With 3 bases clipped from V and 5 bases from J, the junction kept 0 bases outside the gene matches. The CDR3 DNA reads as TGTGCCAGCAGCGACAGGGGGACCGGGGAGCTGTTTTTT. Translating it yields CASSDRGTGELFF.

As to this clone: Within the sample, other DNA sequences also encode this same CDR3. This sequence joins TRBV11-2 and TRBJ2-2, with 13 bases identical to TRBD2. There are 17 residues in the CDR3. V shed 5 bases and J 6 bases; nucleotides not matched to a gene: 9. Germline V gene data show CDR1 as SGHAT and CDR2 as FQNNGV. CDR3 sequence (DNA): TGTGCCAGCAGCCCCAGGAGGACTAGCGGGGGTTCCGGGGAGCTGTTTTTT. This gives the protein CASSPRRTSGGSGELFF.

The CDR3: CASSAGGQVLYGYTF. The CDR3 DNA is TGTGCCAGCAGCGCAGGGGGACAGGTACTCTATGGCTACACCTTC. V and J are TRBV7-9 and TRBJ1-2; 8 bases are a match to TRBD1. The CDR3 is 15 amino acids. After removal of 5 bases from V and 4 bases from J, the junction contained 9 bases not matched to a gene. Germline CDR1 and CDR2: SEHNR and FQNEAQ (reference sequence).

The rearrangement uses TRBV7-3 and TRBJ2-1; D might be TRBD2 (7 bases). Germline CDR1 reads SGHTA; CDR2 reads FQGTGA. Trimming took 0 bases from V and 4 from J, leaving 19 bases between them. This CDR3 spans 18 amino acids. In DNA, the CDR3 is TGTGCCAGCAGCTTAACGGGGCGGGGGCAGTTCCTTTACAATGAGCAGTTCTTC. It specifies CASSLTGRGQFLYNEQFF.

This chain connects TRBV11-1 to TRBJ2-1; TRBD2 agrees at 11 bases. This CDR3 contains 17 residues. Trimming at V came to 6 bases and at J to 5 bases, leaving 12 bases not matched to a gene. Germline lookup yields CDR1 SGHAT and CDR2 FQDESV (reference sequence). DNA of the CDR3: TGTGCCAGCAGTTCGACTAGCGGGATTACATCCCACAATGAGCAGTTCTTC. This sequence encodes CASSSTSGITSHNEQFF.

The rearrangement joins TRBV11-3 to TRBJ2-5; tentatively, D is TRBD2 (5 bases). CDR1 and CDR2 (germline): SGHNT, YENEEA. The V end lost 5 bases, the J end lost 8 bases, and 15 bases lay between the germline ends. This CDR3 contains 13 residues. CDR3 DNA: TGTGCCAGCAGCCGAGAAGAACGGGAAACCCAGTACTTC. It specifies CASSREERETQYF. Based on the CDR3 plus reference TRBV11-3 and TRBJ2-5, the full variable domain is EAGVVQSPRYKIIEKKQPVAFWCNPISGHNTLYWYLQNLGQGPELLIRYENEEAVDDSQLPKDRFSAERLKGVDSTLKIQPAELGDSAVYLCASSREERETQYFGPGTRLLVL.

CDR3 in amino acids: CASGQGGLDTQYF. Written as DNA, the CDR3 is TGTGCCAGTGGACAGGGGGGGTTGGATACGCAGTATTTT. J is TRBJ2-3 and V is TRBV27; 10 positions match TRBD1. This CDR3 is 13 amino acids long. The junction had 6 bases not matched to a gene; V was cut back by 9 bases and J by 6 bases. The germline gives CDR1 MNHEY, CDR2 SMNVEV (reference sequence).

The chain joins TRBV19 to TRBJ2-2; 7 positions agree with TRBD2. Germline V gives CDR1 LNHDA, CDR2 SQIVND (reference sequence). This CDR3 has 15 residues. Germline trimming cut 6 bases from V and 3 bases from J; bases unmatched to any gene: 7. CDR3 amino acids: CASRWASGDTGELFF. The DNA for the CDR3 is TGTGCCAGTAGGTGGGCTAGCGGAGACACCGGGGAGCTGTTTTTT.

This chain connects TRBV19 to TRBJ1-5; 9 nucleotides agree with TRBD1. CDR1 LNHDA and CDR2 SQIVND come from the germline V gene (reference sequence). The V gene end was trimmed by 7 bases and the J gene end by 7 bases; junction bases not matched to a gene: 8. The CDR3 consists of 14 residues. This chain's CDR3 is CASTPWDRDQPQHF. The CDR3 nucleotides are TGTGCCAGTACCCCTTGGGACAGGGACCAGCCCCAGCATTTT.

The rearrangement links TRBV25-1 to TRBJ2-3; TRBD2 aligns across 7 bases. The J segment lost 0 bases and the V segment lost 6 bases, leaving 3 bases of the junction unmatched. CDR1 and CDR2 (germline): MGHDK, SYGVNS. CDR3 length: 14 residues. DNA of the CDR3: TGTGCCAGCAGCAGCGGGGTGAGCACAGATACGCAGTATTTT. Translated, it gives CASSSGVSTDTQYF.

This chain uses TRBV27 with TRBJ1-1, with a tentative D call TRBD1 (5 bases). This CDR3 has 14 amino acids. Germline-derived CDR1 and CDR2 are MNHEY and SMNVEV (reference sequence). The V and J ends lost 5 bases and 7 bases respectively, with 17 bases between them. The chain's CDR3 is CASSPQGGRGEAFF. CDR3 nucleotides: TGTGCCAGCAGTCCCCAAGGAGGGAGGGGTGAAGCTTTCTTT.

V usage is TRBV30 and J usage is TRBJ2-3; 9 bases are a match to TRBD1. In germline, CDR1 is GTSNPN, CDR2 SVGIG (reference sequence). The CDR3 is 15 residues long. J was trimmed by 2 bases and V by 3 bases; bases with no gene match: 6. Here the CDR3 reads CAWSPGTGNTDTQYF. The CDR3 DNA is TGTGCCTGGAGCCCCGGGACAGGGAACACAGATACGCAGTATTTT.

The chain joins TRBV11-2 to TRBJ1-2; 7 positions agree with TRBD1. The CDR3 extends over 14 amino acids. V lost 2 bases to trimming and J lost 4 bases; unmatched junction nucleotides: 4. Germline lookup yields CDR1 SGHAT and CDR2 FQNNGV. As DNA, the CDR3 is TGTGCCAGCAGCTTAATCGGGACAGTCTATGGCTACACCTTC. This encodes CASSLIGTVYGYTF.

V usage is TRBV15 and J usage is TRBJ1-4, with D possibly being TRBD1 (6 bases). The germline gives CDR1 LNHNV, CDR2 YYDKDF (reference sequence). V dropped 4 bases and J dropped 5 bases, with 20 bases sitting between them. The CDR3 loop spans 17 amino acids. The CDR3 nucleotides are TGTGCCACCAGCACACAACAACAGGGTGAGCAGAATGAAAAACTGTTTTTT. Encoded protein: CATSTQQQGEQNEKLFF.

The genes are TRBV5-4 and TRBJ1-1; no firm D call. CDR1 and CDR2 (germline): SGHNT, YYREEE (reference sequence). The V gene lost 2 bases and the J gene lost 0 bases, with 14 bases spanning the gap. The CDR3 length is 16 residues. The CDR3 DNA follows: TGTGCCAGCAGCTTCGGGGAGTTGTACATGAACACTGAAGCTTTCTTT. Protein sequence: CASSFGELYMNTEAFF.

The genes are TRBV10-1 and TRBJ2-5, with TRBD1 matching 11 bases. The CDR3 totals 17 residues. J gave up 5 bases and V 2 bases, and 10 bases lay outside the gene matches. Germline V gene lookup returns CDR1 WNHNN and CDR2 SYGVQD (reference sequence). The CDR3 coding sequence is TGCGCCAGCAGTGAGAAGGCAGCGGACAGGGGGCTCGAGACCCAGTACTTC. It yields the protein CASSEKAADRGLETQYF.

The chain uses TRBV20-1 and TRBJ2-7, with TRBD1 identical over 7 bases. The V gene's germline CDR1 is DFQATT and CDR2 SNEGSKA (reference sequence). V was pared by 0 bases and J by 7 bases, with 0 bases of the junction left unmatched. The length of the CDR3 is 11 residues. CDR3 region: CSAREDREQYF. The CDR3 DNA follows: TGCAGTGCTAGAGAGGACAGGGAGCAGTACTTC.

V gene TRBV7-9 combines with J gene TRBJ2-1; 9 nucleotides line up with TRBD1. Germline V gene lookup returns CDR1 SEHNR and CDR2 FQNEAQ (reference sequence). With 1 base clipped from V and 7 bases from J, the junction kept 2 bases outside the gene matches. The length of the CDR3 is 14 residues. This chain's CDR3 is CASSLGQGVNEQFF. The CDR3 bases are TGTGCCAGCAGCTTAGGACAGGGGGTGAATGAGCAGTTCTTC.

The chain is built from TRBV10-3 and TRBJ1-1, with D uncertain. The V gene lost 0 bases and the J gene lost 2 bases, with 4 bases spanning the gap. This CDR3 has 13 amino acids. The V gene's germline CDR1 is ENHRY and CDR2 SYGVKD. This CDR3 is CAISESRNTEAFF. In nucleotides, the CDR3 is TGTGCCATCAGTGAGTCGAGAAACACTGAAGCTTTCTTT.

This clone was recorded once. The V gene is TRBV7-9, the J gene TRBJ1-1; D is unclear. With 2 bases removed from V and 11 bases from J, the gap between germline ends came to 15 bases. Germline lookup yields CDR1 SEHNR and CDR2 FQNEAQ (reference sequence). CDR3 size: 13 residues. CDR3 in DNA: TGTGCCAGCAGCTTAAGCGGTGTCCCTACGGCTTTCTTT. Translating gives CASSLSGVPTAFF.

The V call is TRBV6-1, the J call TRBJ1-5; a possible D gene is TRBD1 (5 bases). The CDR3 extends over 13 amino acids. Germline-derived CDR1 and CDR2 are MNHNS and SASEGT. With 6 bases removed from V and 7 bases from J, the gap between germline ends came to 13 bases. The CDR3 spells CASRVTQAQPQHF. CDR3 bases: TGTGCCAGCAGGGTGACACAGGCCCAGCCCCAGCATTTT.